What follows are 16 T cell receptor beta chains derived from one specimen sequenced in a study of shared clonotypes between healthy human individuals. TCRdb's copy holds only in-frame clones and misses some; the assay was immunoSEQ multiplex PCR. This sample has 1.4 million or so clones; approximately 98.5% occur once, and the top ten carry approximately 0.4%. Sequenced input: naive CD4+ T cells sorted from blood. Subset defined: CD45RA+ positively selected. Every receptor here comes from a man younger than 45 in good health.

J is TRBJ1-5 and V is TRBV13; perhaps TRBD1 as D (5 bases). The CDR3 is made up of 13 amino acids. Germline lookup yields CDR1 PRHDT and CDR2 FYEKMQ (reference sequence). The V end was cut by 4 bases, the J end by 7 bases, with 11 bases between. The CDR3 bases are TGTGCCAGCAGCTCCGCCGGGGGACAGCCCCAGCATTTT. It encodes CASSSAGGQPQHF. Full variable domain (missing parts from reference TRBV13 and TRBJ1-5): AAGVIQSPRHLIKEKRETATLKCYPIPRHDTVYWYQQGPGQDPQFLISFYEKMQSDKGSIPDRFSAQQFSDYHSELNMSSLELGDSALYFCASSSAGGQPQHFGDGTRLSIL.

The chain has TRBV5-1 and TRBJ2-7; TRBD1 aligns across 8 bases. V was pared by 4 bases and J by 5 bases, with 11 bases of the junction left unmatched. The germline gives CDR1 SGHRS, CDR2 YFSETQ. The CDR3 extends over 15 amino acids. Here the CDR3 DNA reads TGCGCCAGCAGCCGAATCGGGCAGGGGGCCGACGAGCAGTACTTC. Translation: CASSRIGQGADEQYF. The full variable domain, completed using reference TRBV5-1 and TRBJ2-7, is KAGVTQTPRYLIKTRGQQVTLSCSPISGHRSVSWYQQTPGQGLQFLFEYFSETQRNKGNFPGRFSGRQFSNSRSEMNVSTLELGDSALYLCASSRIGQGADEQYFGPGTRLTVT.

This clone was recorded a few times. The chain uses TRBV27 and TRBJ1-1; tentatively, D is TRBD1 (5 bases). Germline values: CDR1 MNHEY, CDR2 SMNVEV (reference sequence). This CDR3 is built from 13 residues. Trimming left V 6 bases short and J 1 base short, with 9 bases between. CDR3 region: CASRRDGNTEAFF. The CDR3, as DNA: TGTGCCAGCAGACGGGACGGGAACACTGAAGCTTTCTTT.

The chain recombines TRBV4-1 with TRBJ2-1; TRBD2 matches at 7 bases. The CDR3 spans 19 residues. Trimming took 1 base from V and 0 from J; bases not matched to a gene: 12. The germline CDR1 and CDR2 sequences are MGHRA and YSYEKL. The CDR3 region is CASSQVPWDAGVSYNEQFF. DNA for the CDR3: TGCGCCAGCAGCCAAGTACCGTGGGACGCGGGGGTCTCCTACAATGAGCAGTTCTTC.

The chain uses TRBV7-8 and TRBJ2-7; D gene uncertain. Germline-derived CDR1 and CDR2 are SGHVS and FQNEAQ. V shed 5 bases and J shed 0 bases, with 17 bases lying between them. The CDR3 totals 16 residues. CDR3 sequence (DNA): TGTGCCAGCAGCCCCCAAGGCCCCGCGGCCTCCTACGAGCAGTACTTC. This gives the protein CASSPQGPAASYEQYF. Looking up the rest from reference TRBV7-8 and TRBJ2-7 gives the full variable domain: GAGVSQSPRYKVAKRGQDVALRCDPISGHVSLFWYQQALGQGPEFLTYFQNEAQLDKSGLPSDRFFAERPEGSVSTLKIQRTQQEDSAVYLCASSPQGPAASYEQYFGPGTRLTVT.

The rearrangement joins TRBV9 to TRBJ2-3; no clear D gene. CDR3 length equals 15 residues. V was trimmed by 0 bases and J by 4 bases, leaving 12 bases between them. The germline V gene has CDR1 SGDLS and CDR2 YYNGEE. This CDR3 is CASSVVWDSSDTQYF. The CDR3 region has the DNA TGTGCCAGCAGCGTAGTATGGGATAGCTCAGATACGCAGTATTTT.

The chain recombines TRBV16 with TRBJ2-7; 7 bases are a match to TRBD1. This CDR3 comprises 15 residues. The germline V gene encodes CDR1 KGHSY and CDR2 FQNENV. V was pared by 4 bases and J by 5 bases, with 11 bases of the junction left unmatched. The CDR3 reads CASSPPGHRGHEQYF. CDR3 in DNA: TGTGCCAGCAGCCCCCCTGGTCACAGGGGTCACGAGCAGTACTTC. The entire variable domain, with the rest obtained from reference TRBV16 and TRBJ2-7, is as follows: GEEVAQTPKHLVRGEGQKAKLYCAPIKGHSYVFWYQQVLKNEFKFLISFQNENVFDETGMPKERFSAKCLPNSPCSLEIQATKLEDSAVYFCASSPPGHRGHEQYFGPGTRLTVT.

This clone was detected once. This chain links TRBV7-9 with TRBJ2-6; D is undetermined. The V gene's germline CDR1 is SEHNR and CDR2 FQNEAQ (reference sequence). The V end was cut by 0 bases, the J end by 0 bases, with 9 bases between. The CDR3 length is 17 residues. The CDR3 coding sequence is TGTGCCAGCAGCTTAGCGCCTGTGGGCTCTGGGGCCAACGTCCTGACTTTC. Its translation: CASSLAPVGSGANVLTF.

The chain combines TRBV5-4 with TRBJ1-5, with D unresolved. CDR3 length: 15 amino acids. Per the germline V gene, CDR1 is SGHNT and CDR2 is YYREEE (reference sequence). Between the trimmed V and J ends, which lost 6 bases and 7 bases, there was a span of 20 bases. CDR3 region: CASTGNAALTQPQHF. The CDR3 nucleotides read TGTGCCAGCACAGGAAATGCGGCTTTAACCCAGCCCCAGCATTTT.

The chain carries TRBV19 and TRBJ2-7, with TRBD2 identical over 7 bases. The V segment lost 2 bases and the J segment 2 bases; nucleotides outside the gene matches: 15. The germline gives CDR1 LNHDA, CDR2 SQIVND (reference sequence). CDR3 length equals 18 residues. CDR3 amino acids: CASSIRVAGTTKTYEQYF. CDR3 in DNA: TGTGCCAGTAGTATAAGGGTAGCGGGCACAACTAAAACCTACGAGCAGTACTTC.

V and J are TRBV28 and TRBJ2-2; either TRBD1 or TRBD2 may supply D (5 bases each). The germline gives CDR1 MDHEN, CDR2 SYDVKM. Trimming shortened V by 6 bases and J by 6 bases, and 20 bases separated the two germline ends. This CDR3 has 16 residues. CDR3 bases: TGTGCCAGCAGGAAACCGGGGCAGGGTAACGCCGGGGAGCTGTTTTTT. Encoded protein: CASRKPGQGNAGELFF.

V and J are TRBV28 and TRBJ2-6; 10 positions match TRBD2. Germline CDR1 MDHEN, CDR2 SYDVKM. V lost 5 bases to trimming and J lost 0 bases; unmatched junction nucleotides: 4. The CDR3 loop spans 17 amino acids. In DNA form, the CDR3 reads TGTGCCAGCAGTACACTAGCGGGAAGCTCTGGGGCCAACGTCCTGACTTTC. Translated: CASSTLAGSSGANVLTF.

The chain recombines TRBV28 with TRBJ1-3, with a possible D match to TRBD1 (5 bases). The CDR3 has 15 amino acids. Trimming stripped 6 bases from V and 3 bases from J, with 15 bases between. Germline V lookup: CDR1 MDHEN, CDR2 SYDVKM. CDR3 sequence: CASRPDTVGGNTIYF. The CDR3 nucleotides read TGTGCCAGCAGGCCGGACACGGTTGGTGGAAACACCATATATTTT.

V usage is TRBV18 and J usage is TRBJ1-5; a possible D gene is TRBD1 (5 bases). Per the germline V gene, CDR1 is KGHSH and CDR2 is LQKENI. This CDR3 is built from 15 residues. V shed 3 bases and J shed 7 bases, with 16 bases lying between them. The CDR3 DNA reads TGTGCCAGCTCACCGGGACCCTCTAGAGAGCAGCCCCAGCATTTT. This codes for CASSPGPSREQPQHF. Together with reference TRBV18 and TRBJ1-5, the CDR3 gives the full variable domain: NAGVMQNPRHLVRRRGQEARLRCSPMKGHSHVYWYRQLPEEGLKFMVYLQKENIIDESGMPKERFSAEFPKEGPSILRIQQVVRGDSAAYFCASSPGPSREQPQHFGDGTRLSIL.

This chain joins TRBV28 and TRBJ2-7; 10 bases are shared with TRBD2. Germline CDR1 and CDR2: MDHEN and SYDVKM. After removal of 1 base from V and 3 bases from J, the junction contained 9 bases not matched to a gene. This CDR3 contains 17 residues. CDR3 sequence: CASSLFPSGRAVYEQYF. The CDR3 nucleotides are TGTGCCAGCAGTTTATTCCCGAGCGGGAGGGCCGTCTACGAGCAGTACTTC.

The V and J genes are TRBV7-2 and TRBJ2-1; weak D call: TRBD2 (5 bases). The ends were cut back, 8 bases at V and 4 bases at J, with 12 bases in the middle. This CDR3 is 13 amino acids long. In germline, CDR1 is SGHTA, CDR2 FQGNSA. CDR3 in amino acids: CASQPGLYNEQFF. The CDR3 DNA reads TGTGCCAGCCAGCCCGGACTTTACAATGAGCAGTTCTTC. The full variable domain, with the rest looked up from reference TRBV7-2 and TRBJ2-1, is GAGVSQSPSNKVTEKGKDVELRCDPISGHTALYWYRQSLGQGLEFLIYFQGNSAPDKSGLPSDRFSAERTGGSVSTLTIQRTQQEDSAVYLCASQPGLYNEQFFGPGTRLTVL.